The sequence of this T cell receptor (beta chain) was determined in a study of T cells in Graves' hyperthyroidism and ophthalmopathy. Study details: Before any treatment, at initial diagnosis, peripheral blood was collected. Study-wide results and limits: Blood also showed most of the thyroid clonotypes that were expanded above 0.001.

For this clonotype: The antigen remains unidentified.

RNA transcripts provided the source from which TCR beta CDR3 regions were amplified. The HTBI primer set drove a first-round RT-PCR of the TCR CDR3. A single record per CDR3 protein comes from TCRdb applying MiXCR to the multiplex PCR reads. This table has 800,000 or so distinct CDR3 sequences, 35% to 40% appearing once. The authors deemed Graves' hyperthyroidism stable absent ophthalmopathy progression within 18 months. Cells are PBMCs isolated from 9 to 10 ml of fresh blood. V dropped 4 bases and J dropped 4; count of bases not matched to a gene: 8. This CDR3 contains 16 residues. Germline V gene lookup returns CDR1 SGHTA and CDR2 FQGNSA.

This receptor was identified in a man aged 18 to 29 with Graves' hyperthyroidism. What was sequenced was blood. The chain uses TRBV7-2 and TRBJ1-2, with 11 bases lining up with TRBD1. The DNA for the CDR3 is TGTGCCAGCAGCTGGGGGACAGGGGGAACAGGCTATGGCTACACCTTC. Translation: CASSWGTGGTGYGYTF.